Sequencing of this T cell receptor beta chain was carried out in a study of identical twins. The sample holds many counts of this clonotype. The authors used template switching to add a universal primer site and gave cDNA unique molecular identifiers. One entry per CDR3 protein results from TCRdb running MiXCR on the 5' RACE reads. The sample has a few hundred thousand distinct CDR3 sequences, around 18% seen once. This TCR was sampled from a man aged 45 to 65 in good health. Sequencing was performed on naive T cells sorted from blood.

CDR3 sequence reads: CAIRFYNEQFF. Written as DNA, the CDR3 is TGTGCCATCCGGTTCTACAATGAGCAGTTCTTC. The chain links TRBV10-3 to TRBJ2-1; unclear D gene. The V end lost 8 bases, the J end lost 3 bases, and 5 bases lay between the germline ends. The CDR3 totals 11 residues. Germline V gene lookup returns CDR1 ENHRY and CDR2 SYGVKD.